The next 2 T cell receptor beta chains were all read from a single sample in a study of OX40 agonist ivuxolimab in advanced cancers. Clones were read by immunoSEQ multiplex PCR, and TCRdb kept only the in-frame ones, dropping some. Counted here are 15,000 or so clones, around four fifths occurring once; the ten biggest clones make up under 35%. The sequences come from CD4+ or CD8+ T cells sorted from blood, collected in a trial of the OX40 agonist ivuxolimab. All receptors come from an adult with an advanced solid tumor such as melanoma, head and neck, liver or kidney cancer.

The chain combines TRBV27 with TRBJ2-7; 9 bases map to TRBD1. The length of the CDR3 is 14 residues. V dropped 4 bases and J dropped 3; count of bases not matched to a gene: 4. Germline V gene sequence: CDR1 MNHEY, CDR2 SMNVEV (reference sequence). The CDR3 sequence: CASSWGTGLYEQYF. CDR3 coding DNA: TGTGCCAGCAGTTGGGGGACAGGGCTCTACGAGCAGTACTTC.

This clone has a single count. The chain carries TRBV6-1 and TRBJ2-7; the match to TRBD1 covers 7 bases. V shed 1 base, J shed 2 bases, and the junction held 8 bases outside the gene matches. The germline V gene has CDR1 MNHNS and CDR2 SASEGT. This CDR3 contains 16 residues. The chain's CDR3 is CASSEGNRGFAYEQYF. CDR3 sequence (DNA): TGTGCCAGCAGTGAAGGGAACAGGGGTTTTGCCTACGAGCAGTACTTC.